This T cell receptor (beta chain) is drawn from a study of molecular identifiers for immune sequencing clone quantification. Study context: Replicate RNA from approximately 20,000 or 100,000 naive CD8 T cells formed five aliquots; four were sequenced.

Construction of naive CD8 libraries employed roughly 20,000 to 1,100,000 sorted cells together with 10%, 30% or 50% RNA. The use of previously described methods and listed TCR primers produced the bulk TCR libraries. TCRdb re-analysed the PCR reads in MiXCR, keeping a single row per CDR3 protein. This sample has around 320,000 distinct CDR3 sequences, with roughly 24% found just once. The CDR3 has 14 residues. Germline loops: CDR1 WSHSY, CDR2 SAAADI. Trimming at V came to 6 bases and at J to 2 bases, leaving 5 bases not matched to a gene. Findings of the study overall: Barcode sharing among identical TCR molecules could make large clones appear smaller.

This clonotype was found a few times. Its antigen is unknown. The receptor was derived from a human donor in good health. Some libraries in this study had Jurkat cell RNA spiked in. The sample taken for sequencing was naive CD8+ T cells from blood, with Jurkat cell RNA spiked in. Subset defined: FACS-sorted CD8+CD4-CCR7+CD45RA+ naive T cells. This chain uses TRBV10-2 with TRBJ1-2; 8 bases align to TRBD1. The CDR3 sequence: CASSPTGDNYGYTF. CDR3 DNA sequence: TGCGCCAGCAGCCCGACAGGGGACAACTATGGCTACACCTTC.